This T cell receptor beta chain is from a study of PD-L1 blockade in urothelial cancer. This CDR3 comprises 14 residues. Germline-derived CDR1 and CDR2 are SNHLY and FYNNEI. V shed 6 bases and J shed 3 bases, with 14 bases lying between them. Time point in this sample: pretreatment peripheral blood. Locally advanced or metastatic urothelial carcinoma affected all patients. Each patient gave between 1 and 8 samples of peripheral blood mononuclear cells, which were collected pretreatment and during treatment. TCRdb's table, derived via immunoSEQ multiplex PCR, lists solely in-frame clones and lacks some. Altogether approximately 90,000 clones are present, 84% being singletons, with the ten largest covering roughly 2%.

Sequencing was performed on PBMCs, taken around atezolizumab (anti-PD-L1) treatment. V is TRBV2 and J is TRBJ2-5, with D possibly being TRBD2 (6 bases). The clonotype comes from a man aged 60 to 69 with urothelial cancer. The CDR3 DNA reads TGTGCCAGCAGGGAGGGGACTTTAAAAGAGACCCAGTACTTC. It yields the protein CASREGTLKETQYF.